This record looks at one T cell receptor beta chain sequence and its context. Its target is unknown. The data were taken from a study of T cell clonotyping in hematopoietic cell transplantation. Whole-study findings and limits: Graft donor and pretransplant recipient Inverse Simpson Index values predicted broader posttransplant TCR diversity. Pathologically expanded recipient clonotypes increased progressively from day 30 to day 180 as diversity fell.

The CDR3 sequence is 17 residues long. With 6 bases removed from V and 5 bases from J, the gap between germline ends came to 25 bases. Germline assignment: CDR1 ENHRY and CDR2 SYGVKD. TCRdb keeps only in-frame clones here, not all; method: immunoSEQ multiplex PCR. The table shows some 13,000 clones, with roughly 90% occurring only once. The specimen sequenced was peripheral blood mononuclear cells. The rearrangement links TRBV10-3 to TRBJ1-2; D gene ambiguous. The receptor comes from a man younger than 45 in good health. Some clones in this sample may be carry-over from other donors' samples. The CDR3 region is CAISDTGSHPRWYGYTF. In DNA, the CDR3 is TGTGCCATCAGCGACACGGGAAGCCACCCTCGTTGGTATGGCTACACCTTC.